This entry is about one TCR beta chain. What it binds is unknown. This sample is drawn from a study of T cell repertoires in cytomegalovirus infection. MiXCR was run by TCRdb on the reads, yielding one entry per CDR3 protein. This sample has 900,000 to 950,000 distinct CDR3 sequences, with 31% found just once. The ends were cut back, 0 bases at V and 2 bases at J, with 11 bases in the middle. The germline gives CDR1 SGHDN, CDR2 FVKESK. There are 15 residues in the CDR3. The source material was cultured CD8+ T cells from PBMCs, sampled from culture after CMV antigen stimulation. The J gene is TRBJ2-7, the V gene TRBV14; D call uncertain. The sequence was obtained from a human donor in good health (CMV status not recorded). Some clones in this sample may be carry-over from other donors' samples. The CDR3 DNA reads as TGTGCCAGCAGCCAAGATTGGGCAGTGGCCTACGAGCAGTACTTC. Translating gives CASSQDWAVAYEQYF.